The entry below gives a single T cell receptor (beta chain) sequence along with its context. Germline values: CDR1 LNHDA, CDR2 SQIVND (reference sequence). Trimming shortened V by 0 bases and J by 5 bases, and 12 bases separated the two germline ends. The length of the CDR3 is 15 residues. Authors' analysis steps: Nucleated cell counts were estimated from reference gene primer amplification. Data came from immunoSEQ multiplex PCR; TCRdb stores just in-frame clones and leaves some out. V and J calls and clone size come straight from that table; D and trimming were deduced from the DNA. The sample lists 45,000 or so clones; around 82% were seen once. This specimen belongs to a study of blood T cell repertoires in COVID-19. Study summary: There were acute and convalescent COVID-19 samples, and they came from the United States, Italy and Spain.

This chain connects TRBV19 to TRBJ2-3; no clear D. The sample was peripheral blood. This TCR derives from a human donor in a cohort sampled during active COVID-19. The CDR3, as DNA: TGTGCCAGTAGTATAGATAGTCGTAGTCTAGATACGCAGTATTTT. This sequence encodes CASSIDSRSLDTQYF.